Below are 30 T cell receptor beta chains sequenced from a single sample in a study of T-cell reconstitution after alpha-beta-depleted transplantation in children. A TCRbeta library incorporating unique molecular identifiers was prepared. TCRdb fed the PCR reads into MiXCR, producing one record per CDR3 protein. The sample has around 700,000 distinct CDR3 sequences, approximately 14% seen once. This material consisted of PBMCs, taken before TCRalphabeta/CD19-depleted stem cell transplant. These receptors were collected from a girl between 2 and 10 years old with congenital amegakaryocytic thrombocytopenia, due to receive a stem cell transplant.

This chain links TRBV5-1 with TRBJ1-2, with 7 bases identical to TRBD1. Germline V gene sequence: CDR1 SGHRS, CDR2 YFSETQ. J was trimmed by 7 bases and V by 0 bases; bases with no gene match: 12. CDR3 length: 16 residues. The CDR3 region is CASSLVSVRGSSGYTF. As DNA, the CDR3 is TGCGCCAGCAGCTTGGTTTCGGTCAGGGGGTCGAGTGGCTACACCTTC. The full variable domain, completed using reference TRBV5-1 and TRBJ1-2, is KAGVTQTPRYLIKTRGQQVTLSCSPISGHRSVSWYQQTPGQGLQFLFEYFSETQRNKGNFPGRFSGRQFSNSRSEMNVSTLELGDSALYLCASSLVSVRGSSGYTFGSGTRLTVV.

This clonotype was recorded a few times. This chain links TRBV5-1 with TRBJ2-3; 8 bases align to TRBD2. CDR1 is SGHRS, CDR2 YFSETQ, per germline. After removal of 4 bases from V and 6 bases from J, the junction contained 13 bases not matched to a gene. The CDR3 consists of 16 residues. The DNA for the CDR3 is TGCGCCAGCAGCCGGACATGGAGCGGGAGTCCGGATACGCAGTATTTT. It is translated as CASSRTWSGSPDTQYF.

The V call is TRBV18, the J call TRBJ2-7; 9 nucleotides agree with TRBD2. Per the germline V gene, CDR1 is KGHSH and CDR2 is LQKENI. The CDR3 is 15 residues long. V lost 1 base and J lost 7; bases outside the gene matches: 8. The CDR3 is CASSPLGGRAKEQYF. Here the CDR3 DNA reads TGTGCCAGCTCACCACTTGGCGGGAGGGCCAAGGAGCAGTACTTC.

V and J are TRBV5-1 and TRBJ2-7; TRBD1 matches at 9 bases. In germline, CDR1 is SGHRS, CDR2 YFSETQ. The CDR3 has 15 residues. V gave up 1 base and J gave up 5 bases; unmatched junction bases: 7. CDR3 sequence: CASSLSGQGIHEQYF. The CDR3 DNA is TGCGCCAGCAGCTTGTCAGGACAGGGGATCCACGAGCAGTACTTC.

In this sample, this clonotype turned up a few times. The genes are TRBV28 and TRBJ2-7; D is possibly TRBD1 (6 bases). Germline CDR1 is MDHEN and CDR2 is SYDVKM. The CDR3 loop spans 16 amino acids. V lost 7 bases to trimming and J lost 6 bases, with 25 bases between them. CDR3 region: CASTEIPGQGISEQYF. Here the CDR3 DNA reads TGTGCCAGCACCGAAATCCCCGGGCAGGGGATATCCGAGCAGTACTTC.

In this sample, this clonotype turned up many times. This sequence joins TRBV12-3 or TRBV12-4 and TRBJ1-3, with D uncertain. The CDR3 length is 13 residues. Trimming removed 3 bases from V and 4 bases from J, with 7 bases in between. Written as DNA, the CDR3 is TGTGCCAGCAGTTTCAATCCCGGAAACACCATATATTTT. This codes for CASSFNPGNTIYF.

This chain links TRBV7-6 with TRBJ2-1; D assignment may be TRBD1 or TRBD2 (5 bases each). This CDR3 region has 15 residues. Per the germline V gene, CDR1 is SGHVS and CDR2 is FNYEAQ. V was trimmed by 1 base and J by 5 bases, leaving 12 bases between them. The CDR3, as DNA: TGTGCCAGCAGCTTAGGGGGGTTCCTTAACAATGAGCAGTTCTTC. Residues: CASSLGGFLNNEQFF.

This clonotype showed up many times. V gene TRBV5-6 combines with J gene TRBJ1-1; a weak D match, TRBD1 (5 bases). Germline loops: CDR1 SGHDT, CDR2 YYEEEE. V was trimmed by 2 bases and J by 3 bases, leaving 23 bases between them. The CDR3 has 18 residues. The CDR3 protein is CASSFYVDRLPGHTEAFF. The CDR3 region has the DNA TGTGCCAGCAGCTTCTATGTAGACCGTTTACCGGGGCACACTGAAGCTTTCTTT.

This clonotype was picked up a small number of times. The chain combines TRBV12-3 or TRBV12-4 with TRBJ2-5; perhaps TRBD1 as D (5 bases). The CDR3 spans 14 residues. V lost 3 bases and J 5 bases, leaving 13 bases between the germline ends. CDR3: CASSFGALRETQYF. DNA of the CDR3: TGTGCCAGCAGTTTTGGGGCCCTGAGGGAGACCCAGTACTTC.

This clonotype came up many times. The chain recombines TRBV5-1 with TRBJ2-3; TRBD1 aligns across 7 bases. The junction had 6 bases not matched to a gene; V was cut back by 4 bases and J by 1 base. Germline CDR1 is SGHRS and CDR2 is YFSETQ. The CDR3 has 15 amino acids. CDR3 nucleotide sequence: TGCGCCAGCAGCCAGACAGGGACCCGCACAGATACGCAGTATTTT. Translated: CASSQTGTRTDTQYF.

A few counts support this clonotype. This chain joins TRBV6-5 and TRBJ2-7; D unresolved. Trimming took 2 bases from V and 6 from J, leaving 14 bases between them. This CDR3 contains 14 residues. Germline CDR1 is MNHEY and CDR2 is SVGAGI. The DNA for the CDR3 is TGTGCCAGCAGTTACGACGGCTCTCCGGGCGAGCAGTACTTC. Residues: CASSYDGSPGEQYF.

This clonotype came up many times. The V and J genes are TRBV25-1 and TRBJ2-1; the match to TRBD2 covers 11 bases. The CDR3 is 18 residues long. V shed 0 bases, J shed 7 bases, and the junction held 11 bases outside the gene matches. Per germline, CDR1 MGHDK and CDR2 SYGVNS. CDR3 DNA sequence: TGTGCCAGCAGTGAATACCCCATAGCGGGAGGGAGAGGAAATGAGCAGTTCTTC. This encodes CASSEYPIAGGRGNEQFF.

This clonotype was detected many times. The chain has TRBV15 and TRBJ2-1, with TRBD1 matching over 8 bases. CDR3 size: 12 residues. Looked up from germline, CDR1 is LNHNV and CDR2 is YYDKDF (reference sequence). Trimming at V came to 3 bases and at J to 9 bases, leaving 1 base not matched to a gene. The CDR3 loop is CATSSQGAEQFF. CDR3 DNA sequence: TGTGCCACCAGCAGCCAGGGGGCTGAGCAGTTCTTC.

This clonotype came up many times. The rearrangement joins TRBV5-1 to TRBJ2-7; TRBD2 matches at 10 bases. Germline V gene sequence: CDR1 SGHRS, CDR2 YFSETQ. The trim removed 4 bases at V and 4 bases at J, leaving 5 bases unmatched. The CDR3 loop spans 14 amino acids. The CDR3 is CASSVGLAMYEQYF. CDR3 sequence (DNA): TGCGCCAGCAGCGTGGGACTAGCGATGTACGAGCAGTACTTC.

This clonotype was detected many times. This chain links TRBV5-1 with TRBJ1-3, with D maybe TRBD1 (6 bases). CDR3 length equals 16 residues. Germline V gives CDR1 SGHRS, CDR2 YFSETQ. Trimming took off 1 base at V and 0 bases at J, with 11 bases between the two ends. In DNA form, the CDR3 reads TGCGCCAGCAGCTTGTCGGGGGCCGACTCTGGAAACACCATATATTTT. The encoded protein is CASSLSGADSGNTIYF.

This clonotype has more than one count but fewer than ten. The genes are TRBV7-3 and TRBJ2-4, with D maybe TRBD2 (6 bases). The CDR3 runs 15 residues. The V end was cut by 6 bases, the J end by 6 bases, with 18 bases between. In germline, CDR1 is SGHTA, CDR2 FQGTGA. The CDR3 region has the DNA TGTGCCAGCAGGCCCGGGGGTATGGATGGAAACATTCAGTACTTC. It codes for CASRPGGMDGNIQYF.

The V call is TRBV5-1, the J call TRBJ2-5; D is undetermined. Per the germline V gene, CDR1 is SGHRS and CDR2 is YFSETQ. The CDR3 sequence is 16 residues long. Trimming took 5 bases from V and 2 from J, leaving 19 bases between them. Written as DNA, the CDR3 is TGCGCCAGCAGTCCGTCGGCGGAGATTACTCAAGAGACCCAGTACTTC. It translates to CASSPSAEITQETQYF.

The chain employs TRBV28 and TRBJ1-2, with TRBD1 as a possible D gene (5 bases). Germline loops: CDR1 MDHEN, CDR2 SYDVKM. The CDR3 spans 14 residues. The V gene lost 6 bases and the J gene lost 4 bases, with 15 bases spanning the gap. Written as DNA, the CDR3 is TGTGCCAGCAGGCAGGGAATTAGTAGCTATGGCTACACCTTC. Translation gives CASRQGISSYGYTF.

This clonotype was counted only a few times. The CDR3 DNA sequence: TGTGCCAGCAGTGTACTCTACTCTGGAAACACCATATATTTT. Encoded protein: CASSVLYSGNTIYF. The chain recombines TRBV27 with TRBJ1-3; D unclear. The length of the CDR3 is 14 residues. V lost 5 bases, J lost 0 bases, and 8 bases lay in between. Germline CDR1 MNHEY, CDR2 SMNVEV (reference sequence).

V is TRBV5-1 and J is TRBJ2-5, with TRBD2 as a possible D gene (6 bases). Germline V gene sequence: CDR1 SGHRS, CDR2 YFSETQ. Trimming shortened V by 3 bases and J by 2 bases, and 20 bases separated the two germline ends. The CDR3 sequence is 17 residues long. CDR3 sequence reads: CASSSRYRERGQETQYF. CDR3 nucleotide sequence: TGCGCCAGCAGCTCCAGATACCGGGAGAGAGGACAAGAGACCCAGTACTTC.

This clonotype was picked up many times. This sequence joins TRBV15 and TRBJ2-5; D uncertain. This CDR3 spans 15 amino acids. The V and J ends lost 0 bases and 4 bases respectively, with 12 bases between them. Germline values: CDR1 LNHNV, CDR2 YYDKDF (reference sequence). The DNA of the CDR3 is TGTGCCACCAGCAGAGATCTTCCGGAAATAGAGACCCAGTACTTC. Its protein product is CATSRDLPEIETQYF. Drawing the rest from reference TRBV15 and TRBJ2-5, the complete variable domain is DAMVIQNPRYQVTQFGKPVTLSCSQTLNHNVMYWYQQKSSQAPKLLFHYYDKDFNNEADTPDNFQSRRPNTSFCFLDIRSPGLGDTAMYLCATSRDLPEIETQYFGPGTRLLVL.

In the case of this clonotype: A much larger clone sits a single nucleotide away, making a read error possible. The chain has TRBV20-1 and TRBJ1-2; 9 nucleotides match TRBD1. The V gene's germline CDR1 is DFQATT and CDR2 SNEGSKA (reference sequence). The CDR3 is 15 residues long. In DNA form, the CDR3 reads TGCAGTGCCGACACAGGGGGCGAGGGCTACTATGGCGACACCTTC. Encoded protein: CSADTGGEGYYGDTF.

CDR3 bases: TGTGCCAGCAGCTGGTCTAAGGACGAGCAGTACTTC. Translated: CASSWSKDEQYF. The rearrangement joins TRBV7-9 to TRBJ2-7, with D unresolved. Germline CDR1 and CDR2: SEHNR and FQNEAQ (reference sequence). The CDR3 consists of 12 residues. V was cut by 4 bases and J by 5 bases, with 9 bases left in between.

This clonotype came up a few times. The chain has TRBV2 and TRBJ2-2, with TRBD2 matching over 9 bases. Per germline, CDR1 SNHLY and CDR2 FYNNEI. The CDR3 has 16 amino acids. With 2 bases clipped from V and 5 bases from J, the junction kept 6 bases outside the gene matches. CDR3 in DNA: TGTGCCAGCAGTGAAAGGAGGCTAGCGGGGACCGGGGAGCTGTTTTTT. This sequence encodes CASSERRLAGTGELFF. Full variable domain (rest looked up from reference TRBV2 and TRBJ2-2): EPEVTQTPSHQVTQMGQEVILRCVPISNHLYFYWYRQILGQKVEFLVSFYNNEISEKSEIFDDQFSVERPDGSNFTLKIRSTKLEDSAMYFCASSERRLAGTGELFFGEGSRLTVL.

This clonotype was seen repeatedly, ten times or more. The chain recombines TRBV20-1 with TRBJ2-5; no clear D. CDR1 DFQATT and CDR2 SNEGSKA come from the germline V gene (reference sequence). Trimming took 3 bases from V and 0 from J, leaving 20 bases between them. The CDR3 has 17 residues. CDR3 in DNA: TGCAGTGCTAGTGATGCCCAAAGGTTGGGAAACCAAGAGACCCAGTACTTC. Translation: CSASDAQRLGNQETQYF.

In its sample, this clonotype was seen a few times. The rearrangement uses TRBV7-8 and TRBJ2-1; 8 bases align to TRBD2. There are 17 residues in the CDR3. V was clipped by 4 bases and J by 9 bases; unmatched bases: 17. CDR1 is SGHVS, CDR2 FQNEAQ, per germline. CDR3: CASSWPRGGRSDTEQFF. CDR3 DNA sequence: TGTGCCAGCAGCTGGCCCCGGGGGGGCCGGAGTGATACTGAGCAGTTCTTC.

This rearrangement joins TRBV5-5 to TRBJ1-1; D possibly corresponds to TRBD1 (5 bases). Germline V gene lookup returns CDR1 SGHKS and CDR2 YYEKEE (reference sequence). This CDR3 contains 13 residues. V shed 3 bases and J shed 4 bases, with 10 bases lying between them. For the CDR3, the DNA is TGTGCCAGCAGCTCCAAAGGGACCACTGAAGCTTTCTTT. The encoded protein is CASSSKGTTEAFF.

The V call is TRBV12-3 or TRBV12-4, the J call TRBJ2-3; 13 bases are a match to TRBD2. There are 20 residues in the CDR3. Trimming removed 6 bases from V and 6 bases from J; junction bases left unmatched: 21. This CDR3 reads CASRTITLLTSGRAMDTQYF. In DNA form, the CDR3 reads TGTGCCAGCAGAACGATAACCCTCTTAACTAGCGGGAGGGCGATGGATACGCAGTATTTT.

This clonotype was observed a handful of times. The V gene is TRBV12-3 or TRBV12-4, the J gene TRBJ2-2, with a possible D match to TRBD1 (5 bases). The length of the CDR3 is 17 residues. Trimming cost V 3 bases and J 4 bases, with 18 bases left between them. CDR3 nucleotides: TGTGCCAGCAGTTTCACCGTGTTGGGCAGGGCCACCGGGGAGCTGTTTTTT. This encodes CASSFTVLGRATGELFF.

The CDR3 protein is CASSHRREASDTQYF. For the CDR3, the DNA is TGTGCCAGCAGCCACCGGCGGGAGGCGTCGGATACGCAGTATTTT. The V gene is TRBV14, the J gene TRBJ2-3; 8 bases map to TRBD2. The CDR3 has 15 residues. The trim removed 3 bases at V and 6 bases at J, leaving 8 bases unmatched. Germline V gives CDR1 SGHDN, CDR2 FVKESK.